This is a list of T cell receptor beta chains from one sample in a study of regulatory T cells in long-lasting Graves disease. TCRdb re-analysed the multiplex PCR reads in MiXCR, keeping a single row per CDR3 protein. Of a few hundred thousand distinct CDR3 sequences in the sample, over 12% were seen once. This sample also appeared in a second study, on T cells in Graves' hyperthyroidism and ophthalmopathy.

Sample: peripheral blood mononuclear cells (PBMCs), taken at new diagnosis, from a patient treated with antithyroid drugs. These receptors were taken from a woman aged 35 to 49 with Graves disease. CDR3s include the opening cysteine and the closing phenylalanine or tryptophan. D genes are given only for firm matches. The size entry is marked missing in some rows and otherwise reads once, few, many or a size class.

>-|few|TRBV27|TRBJ1-1
CASSLLGGLATEAFF
TGTGCCAGCAGTTTACTTGGGGGGCTGGCCACTGAAGCTTTCTTT
>-|many|TRBV20-1|TRBJ2-2
CSARGTQNSNTGELFF
TGCAGTGCTAGAGGGACACAGAATTCGAACACCGGGGAGCTGTTTTTT
>-|-|TRBV5-1|TRBJ1-1
CASSQNRAPNTEAFF
TGCGCCAGCAGCCAAAACAGGGCCCCCAACACTGAAGCTTTCTTT
>TRBD2|-|TRBV6-9|TRBJ2-2
CASSYGREGRTGELFF
TGTGCCAGCAGTTACGGGCGGGAGGGGCGCACCGGGGAGCTGTTTTTT
>-|many|TRBV5-1|TRBJ1-2
CASSLEGGDYGYTF
TGCGCCAGCAGCTTGGAAGGGGGGGACTATGGCTACACCTTC
>-|-|TRBV11-3|TRBJ1-1
CASSARPNTEAFF
TGTGCCAGCAGCGCCAGACCGAACACTGAAGCTTTCTTT
>-|many|TRBV7-8|TRBJ1-6
CASSAQDNSPLHF
TGTGCCAGTTCAGCCCAGGATAATTCACCCCTCCACTTT
>TRBD2|many|TRBV11-2|TRBJ2-1
CASSLDPSGSGLYNEQFF
TGTGCCAGCAGCTTAGACCCAAGCGGGAGCGGGCTATACAATGAGCAGTTCTTC
>TRBD2|-|TRBV5-1|TRBJ2-7
CASSLGTSGSFFEQYF
TGCGCCAGCAGCTTGGGGACTAGCGGGAGTTTCTTCGAGCAGTACTTC
>TRBD2|many|TRBV5-5|TRBJ2-3
CASSLGVAGGTTDTQYF
TGTGCCAGCAGCTTGGGGGTAGCGGGAGGGACCACAGATACGCAGTATTTT
>-|many|TRBV28|TRBJ1-2
CASSFILGYGYTF
TGTGCCAGCAGCTTTATCTTAGGGTATGGCTACACCTTC
>TRBD1|few|TRBV28|TRBJ2-7
CASSRQGQGRNEQYF
TGTGCCAGCAGCCGACAGGGACAGGGTCGCAACGAGCAGTACTTC
>-|many|TRBV2|TRBJ2-5
CASSEALQTQYF
TGTGCCAGCAGTGAAGCGCTTCAGACCCAGTACTTC
>-|many|TRBV2|TRBJ2-1
CASTGADEQFF
TGTGCCAGCACCGGAGCGGATGAGCAGTTCTTC
>-|-|TRBV11-3|TRBJ1-1
CASSLVPDTEAFF
TGTGCCAGCAGCTTAGTCCCCGACACTGAAGCTTTCTTT
>TRBD2|-|TRBV12-3/TRBV12-4|TRBJ2-3
CASSPPTSGSADTQYF
TGTGCCAGCAGTCCCCCGACTAGCGGGAGTGCTGATACGCAGTATTTT
>TRBD2|few|TRBV10-3|TRBJ2-1
CAIRTAGGPYNEQFF
TGTGCCATCAGAACAGCGGGAGGACCATACAATGAGCAGTTCTTC
>TRBD2|many|TRBV12-3/TRBV12-4|TRBJ2-1
CASTPTPGQTSGYNEQFF
TGTGCCAGCACCCCAACCCCGGGTCAGACTAGCGGCTACAATGAGCAGTTCTTC